The T cell receptor (beta chain) described here comes from a study of response to subunit inactivated influenza vaccine. TCRdb used MiXCR to reprocess the RT-PCR reads, holding one entry per CDR3 protein. In the table there are roughly 540,000 distinct CDR3 sequences, around 25% of which are singletons. CDR1 and CDR2 (germline): DFQATT, SNEGSKA (reference sequence). CDR3 size: 15 residues. Trimming cost V 0 bases and J 3 bases, with 15 bases left between them. These sequences were also reported in another study, on T cells expressing NK-cell markers. That investigation notes: The TCR beta cDNA came from 5'RACE template switching with UMIs. With an anti-gamma-delta TCR antibody, sorting in several experiments was kept to alpha-beta TCR T cells.

Source: CD4+ T cells sorted from PBMCs, taken 12 days after vaccination. The rearrangement joins TRBV20-1 to TRBJ2-7; weak D call: TRBD1 (5 bases). The TCR originated in a man aged 45 to 65 who received an inactivated influenza vaccine. The CDR3 region has the DNA TGCAGTGCTAGAGATTTTAAGGGGCTTGACTACGAGCAGTACTTC. Translation: CSARDFKGLDYEQYF.